A selection of T cell receptor beta chains follows, all from one sample in a study of cytomegalovirus exposure and HLA in healthy donors. Assay: immunoSEQ multiplex PCR; the TCRdb copy retains only in-frame clones and omits some. The sample lists roughly 79,000 clones; more than 85% were seen once. The sequenced sample was PBMCs. The receptors here all came from a man aged 18 to 30 in good health and CMV-seronegative. CDR3s include the opening cysteine and the closing phenylalanine or tryptophan. D genes are given only for firm matches. Clone size, where shown, is once, few, many, or a class for clones that have expanded.

>TRBD1|TRBV5-8|TRBJ2-5|-|15
TGTGCCAGCAGCATAGGGACAGCAAACCAAGAGACCCAGTACTTC
CASSIGTANQETQYF
>TRBD1|TRBV5-1|TRBJ2-1|-|18
TGCGCCAGCAGCTTGCCCCTCAAGGACAGGGGCTCCTACAATGAGCAGTTCTTC
CASSLPLKDRGSYNEQFF
>TRBD1|TRBV5-1|TRBJ2-2|-|15
TGCGCCAGCAGCTTGGATCAGGGGGAAACCGGGGAGCTGTTTTTT
CASSLDQGETGELFF
>TRBD2|TRBV25-1|TRBJ2-1|-|14
TGTGCCACCGAAGCGGGAGGTTCCTACAATGAGCAGTTCTTC
CATEAGGSYNEQFF
>TRBD2|TRBV7-9|TRBJ2-1|-|16
TGTGCCAGCAGCCCCGGGACTAGCGGGAGCCCCCATGAGCAGTTCTTC
CASSPGTSGSPHEQFF
>TRBD2|TRBV5-1|TRBJ2-5|-|15
TGCGCCAGCAGCTTGGGGCTAGCGGTCCAAGAGACCCAGTACTTC
CASSLGLAVQETQYF
>TRBD2|TRBV2|TRBJ2-1|-|15
TGTGCCAGCAGTTCTAGCGGGGGCCAATACAATGAGCAGTTCTTC
CASSSSGGQYNEQFF
>-|TRBV5-1|TRBJ1-2|-|18
TGCGCCAGCAGCGTACGCAGCCCGGGGACACTATCTAACTATGGCTACACCTTC
CASSVRSPGTLSNYGYTF
>TRBD1|TRBV27|TRBJ1-1|-|15
TGTGCCAGCAGTTTTGGACAGGGTCTTCACACTGAAGCTTTCTTT
CASSFGQGLHTEAFF
>-|TRBV5-6|TRBJ1-2|-|13
TGTGCCAGCACTAGGGCCGGACTCTATGGCTACACCTTC
CASTRAGLYGYTF
>TRBD1|TRBV27|TRBJ1-1|-|15
TGTGCCAGCAGTCCCGGACAGGGAAGCAACACTGAAGCTTTCTTT
CASSPGQGSNTEAFF
>TRBD2|TRBV19|TRBJ2-2|-|18
TGTGCCAGTAGTATTTTCGGACTAGCGGGAGGGTATGCCGGGGAGCTGTTTTTT
CASSIFGLAGGYAGELFF
>-|TRBV15|TRBJ2-7|-|14
TGTGCCACCAGCAGAGATCTTTGGGCCCTGGAGCAGTACTTC
CATSRDLWALEQYF
>-|TRBV4-2|TRBJ2-3|-|18
TGTGCCAGCAGCCAAGATCACTTGCGGGGACGGAGGGCAGATACGCAGTATTTT
CASSQDHLRGRRADTQYF
>-|TRBV21-1|TRBJ2-7|few|16
TGTGCCAGCAGCAAAGTCGAGCGGGAGACCCCCTACGAGCAGTACTTC
CASSKVERETPYEQYF
>TRBD2|TRBV5-1|TRBJ2-3|few|15
TGCGCCAGCAGGCCGGGACTAGCGGCCACAGATACGCAGTATTTT
CASRPGLAATDTQYF
>TRBD1|TRBV11-3|TRBJ1-5|-|14
TGTGCCAGCAGCTTGGACAGGGGCAATCAGCCCCAGCATTTT
CASSLDRGNQPQHF
>-|TRBV25-1|TRBJ2-6|-|18
TGTGCCAGCGAACCAGTCCAGGGGCAACGCTCTGGGGCCAACGTCCTGACTTTC
CASEPVQGQRSGANVLTF
>-|TRBV7-9|TRBJ2-1|-|15
TGTGCCAGCAGCCCAGGGGAGCTGGACTACAATGAGCAGTTCTTC
CASSPGELDYNEQFF
>-|TRBV27|TRBJ1-2|-|16
TGTGCCAGCACCCCTTATCCACGGGTAGCTAACTATGGCTACACCTTC
CASTPYPRVANYGYTF
>TRBD1|TRBV5-1|TRBJ2-3|-|17
TGCGCCAGCAGCTTGTTTGTGGGGACAGGGGGCGCAGATACGCAGTATTTT
CASSLFVGTGGADTQYF
>-|TRBV5-1|TRBJ2-3|-|14
TGCGCCAGCAGCTTGGAGGGGCCTGCAGATACGCAGTATTTT
CASSLEGPADTQYF
>TRBD1|TRBV5-4|TRBJ1-2|-|15
TGTGCCAGCAGCCTCGGGACAGCTACCGGCTATGGCTACACCTTC
CASSLGTATGYGYTF
>TRBD1|TRBV18|TRBJ1-5|-|15
TGTGCCAGCTCGAATGGACAGGGGGCAGGTCAGCCCCAGCATTTT
CASSNGQGAGQPQHF
>-|TRBV6-5|TRBJ1-2|-|13
TGTGCCAGCAGACCCGACAGAAACTATGGCTACACCTTC
CASRPDRNYGYTF
>TRBD1|TRBV7-8|TRBJ2-6|-|18
TGTGCCAGCAGCAGGGCAGGCAGGGGGCTAAGAGGGGCCAACGTCCTGACTTTC
CASSRAGRGLRGANVLTF
>-|TRBV4-1|TRBJ2-7|-|15
TGCGCCAGCAGCTTTCGGGGGAGTAGTGCCTACGAGCAGTACTTC
CASSFRGSSAYEQYF
>-|TRBV27|TRBJ1-4|-|17
TGTGCCAGCAGTCCCACAGGGTTTATGAGAACTAATGAAAAACTGTTTTTT
CASSPTGFMRTNEKLFF
>-|TRBV19|TRBJ2-7|-|15
TGTGCCAGTAGCCGGGGGCGGGACAGAGACTACGAGCAGTACTTC
CASSRGRDRDYEQYF
>-|TRBV9|TRBJ2-1|-|15
TGTGCCAGCAGCGTAGAATCCACTGTCGTTCATGAGCAGTTCTTC
CASSVESTVVHEQFF
>-|TRBV7-6|TRBJ2-1|-|12
TGTGCCAGCAGCACCGGGTACAATGAGCAGTTCTTC
CASSTGYNEQFF
>-|TRBV13|TRBJ1-1|-|13
TGTGCCAGCAGATTGCAGGGGTTAACTGAAGCTTTCTTT
CASRLQGLTEAFF
>TRBD1|TRBV2|TRBJ2-7|once|15
TGTGCCAGCAGCCTCAACAGGGGGCTCGACTACGAGCAGTACTTC
CASSLNRGLDYEQYF
>TRBD2|TRBV19|TRBJ2-7|-|16
TGTGCCAGTAGTATAGCTAAGACTAGCGGGCCCGGCGAGCAGTACTTC
CASSIAKTSGPGEQYF
>-|TRBV6-1|TRBJ1-2|once|12
TGTGCCAGCAAGTGGGCCCTCTATGGCTACACCTTC
CASKWALYGYTF
>TRBD2|TRBV7-2|TRBJ2-3|-|16
TGTGCCAGCAGCTTACATATAGCGGGGGGCCCAGATACGCAGTATTTT
CASSLHIAGGPDTQYF
>TRBD1|TRBV27|TRBJ2-5|-|15
TGTGCCAGCAGTCCGTATGGACAGGGTGCGGAGACCCAGTACTTC
CASSPYGQGAETQYF
>-|TRBV6-4|TRBJ1-2|-|13
TGTGCCAGCAGTGACCAGGGGAACTATGGCTACACCTTC
CASSDQGNYGYTF
>TRBD1|TRBV13|TRBJ2-7|-|14
TGTGCCAGCAGCGACCGACAGGGGGCTGGCGAGCAGTACTTC
CASSDRQGAGEQYF
>-|TRBV5-1|TRBJ2-3|-|15
TGCGCCAGCAGCCGACTAGATCGAGGCACAGATACGCAGTATTTT
CASSRLDRGTDTQYF
>-|TRBV29-1|TRBJ2-4|-|14
TGCAGCGTTGAAGAGTCCCTAGCCAAAAACATTCAGTACTTC
CSVEESLAKNIQYF
>-|TRBV6-1|TRBJ1-4|-|15
TGTGCCAGCAGTGAATGGGGGGGGCTTGGGGAAAAACTGTTTTTT
CASSEWGGLGEKLFF
>TRBD2|TRBV6-4|TRBJ2-2|-|14
TGTGCCAGCAGGCTAGCGGGGGACACCGGGGAGCTGTTTTTT
CASRLAGDTGELFF
>-|TRBV11-3|TRBJ1-1|-|14
TGTGCCAGCAGCGCCCGGGGGAAGAACACTGAAGCTTTCTTT
CASSARGKNTEAFF
>-|TRBV15|TRBJ1-4|-|16
TGTGCCACCAGCAGAGACTACAGGACGGGTAATGAAAAACTGTTTTTT
CATSRDYRTGNEKLFF
>-|TRBV9|TRBJ1-6|-|14
TGTGCCAGCAGCCCAGGGTCCGCTCGTTCACCCCTCCACTTT
CASSPGSARSPLHF
>-|TRBV27|TRBJ2-7|-|12
TGTGCCAGCGGAACAGGTTTGGGCGAGCAGTACTTC
CASGTGLGEQYF
>-|TRBV19|TRBJ1-4|-|13
TGTGCCTCCACCCGCCAGGTTGGAGAAAAACTGTTTTTT
CASTRQVGEKLFF
>TRBD2|TRBV2|TRBJ2-1|-|16
TGTGCCAGCAGCGGACTAGCGGGGGTTTCCTACAATGAGCAGTTCTTC
CASSGLAGVSYNEQFF
>-|TRBV18|TRBJ1-3|-|17
TGTGCCAGCTCACCGATTGGGACTTCCTCCTCTGGAAACACCATATATTTT
CASSPIGTSSSGNTIYF
>TRBD1|TRBV9|TRBJ1-4|-|15
TGTGCCAGCAGCGTAGCAAGGGGGCAAGGTGAAAAACTGTTTTTT
CASSVARGQGEKLFF
>-|TRBV6-5|TRBJ2-7|-|15
TGTGCCAGCAGTTACTCGGCGGGGCGCCCGAACGAGCAGTACTTC
CASSYSAGRPNEQYF
>-|TRBV10-1|TRBJ2-1|-|16
TGCGCCAGCAGTGAGTCTGGGAGCGAGGGCTACAATGAGCAGTTCTTC
CASSESGSEGYNEQFF
>-|TRBV7-9|TRBJ1-4|-|14
TGTGCCAGCAGCCTGGGCAGGACTAATGAAAAACTGTTTTTT
CASSLGRTNEKLFF
>-|TRBV10-3|TRBJ1-5|-|15
TGTGCCATCAGTGATCCGGGGGAAGGGATTCAGCCCCAGCATTTT
CAISDPGEGIQPQHF
>-|TRBV30|TRBJ1-3|once|14
TGTGCCTGGAGGGTGACAGCTTCTGGAAACACCATATATTTT
CAWRVTASGNTIYF
>-|TRBV15|TRBJ2-5|-|12
TGTGCCACCAGCGGGCATTTTGAGACCCAGTACTTC
CATSGHFETQYF
>-|TRBV7-9|TRBJ1-5|-|14
TGTGCCAGCAGCTTAGGGTCAGGGGATCAGCCCCAGCATTTT
CASSLGSGDQPQHF
>-|TRBV4-1|TRBJ1-5|-|15
TGCGCCAGCAGCCAAGAGGGGCAGGGCGATCAGCCCCAGCATTTT
CASSQEGQGDQPQHF
>-|TRBV9|TRBJ1-1|-|15
TGTGCCAGCAGCGTAGTTTTGGGACAGAACACTGAAGCTTTCTTT
CASSVVLGQNTEAFF